This TCR beta chain was profiled in a study of cytomegalovirus exposure and HLA in healthy donors. In its sample, this clone was seen once. The PCR was carried out with 60 Vbeta primers and 13 Jbeta primers. Libraries were prepared by immunoSEQ multiplex PCR; TCRdb keeps only in-frame clonotypes and omits some of them. The sample carries 110,000 to 150,000 clones, roughly 77% recorded once. There are 16 residues in the CDR3. The junction had 8 bases not matched to a gene; V was cut back by 3 bases and J by 3 bases. CDR1 and CDR2 from the germline V gene are MNHEY and SVGAGI. The sample comprised PBMCs. The chain has TRBV6-5 and TRBJ1-3, with 7 nucleotides matching TRBD1. This TCR came from a female donor in good health and CMV-seronegative. Written as DNA, the CDR3 is TGTGCCAGCAGTTATGAGAAAGGGGGCGGTGGAAACACCATATATTTT. Its translation: CASSYEKGGGGNTIYF.